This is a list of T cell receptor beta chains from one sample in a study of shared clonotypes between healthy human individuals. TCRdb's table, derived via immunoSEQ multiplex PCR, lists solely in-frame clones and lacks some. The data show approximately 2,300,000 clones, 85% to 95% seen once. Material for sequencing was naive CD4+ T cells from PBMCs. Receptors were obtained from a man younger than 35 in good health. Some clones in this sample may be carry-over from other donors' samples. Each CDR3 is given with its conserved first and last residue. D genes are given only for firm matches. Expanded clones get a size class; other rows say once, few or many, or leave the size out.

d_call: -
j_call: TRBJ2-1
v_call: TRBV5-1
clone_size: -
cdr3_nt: TGCGCCAGCAGCTTCGGACTAACTGAGCAGTTCTTC
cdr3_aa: CASSFGLTEQFF

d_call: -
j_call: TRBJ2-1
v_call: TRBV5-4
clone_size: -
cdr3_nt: TGTGCCAGCAGCTTGGGAGGGACCCTCGATGAGCAGTTCTTC
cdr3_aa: CASSLGGTLDEQFF

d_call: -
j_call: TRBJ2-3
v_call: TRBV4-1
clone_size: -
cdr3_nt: TGCGCCAGCAGCCAAGAACCTACCATAAACACAGATACGCAGTATTTT
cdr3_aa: CASSQEPTINTDTQYF

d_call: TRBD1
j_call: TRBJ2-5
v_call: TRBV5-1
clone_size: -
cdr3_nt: TGCGCCAGCAGCTTGGGGGGACAGAGTCCAGAGACCCAGTACTTC
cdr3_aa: CASSLGGQSPETQYF

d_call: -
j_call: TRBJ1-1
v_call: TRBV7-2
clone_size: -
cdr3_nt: TGTGCCAGCAGCCCGTTGTCCGGGTGGTACACTGAAGCTTTCTTT
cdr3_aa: CASSPLSGWYTEAFF

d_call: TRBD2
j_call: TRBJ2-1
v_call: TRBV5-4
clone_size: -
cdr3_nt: TGTGCCAGCAGCTCAGGGACTAGCGGGAGGGATGAGCAGTTCTTC
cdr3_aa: CASSSGTSGRDEQFF

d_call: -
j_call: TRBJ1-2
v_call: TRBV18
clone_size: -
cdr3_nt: TGTGCCAGCTCACCACTAGACACTACTAACTATGGCTACACCTTC
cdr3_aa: CASSPLDTTNYGYTF

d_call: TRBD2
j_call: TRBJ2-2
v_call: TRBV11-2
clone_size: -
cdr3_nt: TGTGCCAGCAGTTACACGGGAGGATCTCCCGGGGAGCTGTTTTTT
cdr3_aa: CASSYTGGSPGELFF

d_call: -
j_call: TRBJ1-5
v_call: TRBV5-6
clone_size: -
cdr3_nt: TGTGCCAGCAGCTTCAAACGGACTCCTTATAGCAATCAGCCCCAGCATTTT
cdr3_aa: CASSFKRTPYSNQPQHF

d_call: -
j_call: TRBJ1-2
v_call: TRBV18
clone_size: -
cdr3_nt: TGTGCCAGCTCAGCGGACAGCTATGGCTACACCTTC
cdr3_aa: CASSADSYGYTF

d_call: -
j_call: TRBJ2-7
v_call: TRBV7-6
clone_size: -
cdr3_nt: TGTGCCAGCAGTACGCGGGTCGGCGAGCAGTACTTC
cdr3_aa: CASSTRVGEQYF

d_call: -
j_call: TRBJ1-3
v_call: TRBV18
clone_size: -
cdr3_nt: TGTGCCAGCTCACCGGGACCTACAAGCTCTGGAAACACCATATATTTT
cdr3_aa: CASSPGPTSSGNTIYF

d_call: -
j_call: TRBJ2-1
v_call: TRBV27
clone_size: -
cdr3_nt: TGTGCCAGCAGTTTAGATAAAAAGAATGAGCAGTTCTTC
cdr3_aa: CASSLDKKNEQFF

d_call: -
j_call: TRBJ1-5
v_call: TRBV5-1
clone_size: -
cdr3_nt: TGCGCCAGCAGCCCTCGGGGACGGCTTAGCAATCAGCCCCAGCATTTT
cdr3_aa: CASSPRGRLSNQPQHF

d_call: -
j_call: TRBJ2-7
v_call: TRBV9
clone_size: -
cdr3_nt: TGTGCCAGCAGCGTAGGGGGGGACTCGAAGTACGAGCAGTACTTC
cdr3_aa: CASSVGGDSKYEQYF

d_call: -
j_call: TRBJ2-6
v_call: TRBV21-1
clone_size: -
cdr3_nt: TGTGCCAGCAGCAAAGTGGCGGCTAGCGGGATGGTAAGGACTGGGGCCAACGTCCTGACTTTC
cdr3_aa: CASSKVAASGMVRTGANVLTF

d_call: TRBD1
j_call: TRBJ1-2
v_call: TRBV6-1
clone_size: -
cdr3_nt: TGTGCCAGCAGTGTAGGACAGGGCTTTGGCTACACCTTC
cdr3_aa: CASSVGQGFGYTF

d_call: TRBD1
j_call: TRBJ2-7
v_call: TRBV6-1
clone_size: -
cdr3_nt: TGTGCCACCCAGGGACAGGGGAACTACGAGCAGTACTTC
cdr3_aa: CATQGQGNYEQYF

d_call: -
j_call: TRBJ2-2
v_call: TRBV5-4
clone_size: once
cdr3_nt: TGTGCCAGCAGTACCGGGAGAGGCACCGGGGAGCTGTTTTTT
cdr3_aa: CASSTGRGTGELFF

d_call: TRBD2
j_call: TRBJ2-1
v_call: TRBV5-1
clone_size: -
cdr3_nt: TGCGCCAGCAGCTTCGGCCTAGCGGGGGATTACAATGAGCAGTTCTTC
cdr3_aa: CASSFGLAGDYNEQFF

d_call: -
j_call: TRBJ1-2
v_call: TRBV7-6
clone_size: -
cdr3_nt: TGTGCCAGCAGCCCCCGGGTAACTAACTATGGCTACACCTTC
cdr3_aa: CASSPRVTNYGYTF

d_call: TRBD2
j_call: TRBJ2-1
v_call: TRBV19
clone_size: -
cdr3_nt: TGTGCCAGTAGTATTGGACAGACCTGGACTAGCCTCGAGCAGTTCTTC
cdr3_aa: CASSIGQTWTSLEQFF

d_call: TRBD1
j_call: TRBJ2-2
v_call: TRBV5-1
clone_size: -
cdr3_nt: TGCGCCAGCAGCGAACTTAGGCGACAGGGGTCCACCGGGGAGCTGTTTTTT
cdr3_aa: CASSELRRQGSTGELFF

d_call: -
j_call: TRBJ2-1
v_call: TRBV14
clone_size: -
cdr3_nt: TGTGCCAGTAAGGGGTTGGTCAATGAGCAGTTCTTC
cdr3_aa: CASKGLVNEQFF

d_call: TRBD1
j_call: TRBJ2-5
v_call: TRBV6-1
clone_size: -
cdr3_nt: TGTGCCAGCAGCGGGGACAGGCTAGGGGAGACCCAGTACTTC
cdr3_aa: CASSGDRLGETQYF

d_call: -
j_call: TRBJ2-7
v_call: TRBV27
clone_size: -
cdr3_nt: TGTGCCAGCAGTTTAAAGGCGGCCTACGAGCAGTACTTC
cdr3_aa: CASSLKAAYEQYF

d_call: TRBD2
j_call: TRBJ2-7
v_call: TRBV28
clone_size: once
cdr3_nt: TGTGCCAGCAGTTTACCCTTCCTAGCGGGAGGGCCTAAATACGAGCAGTACTTC
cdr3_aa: CASSLPFLAGGPKYEQYF